Listed below are T cell receptor beta chains from one sample, sequenced in a study of blood T cell repertoires in COVID-19. Sequencing was performed with immunoSEQ multiplex PCR; in TCRdb, only in-frame clones are kept and a portion is missing. The table shows tens of thousands of clones, with about 80% occurring only once. What was sequenced was peripheral blood. All receptors come from a human donor in a cohort sampled during active COVID-19. Both conserved end residues are trimmed from each CDR3. Fields, in order: V gene, D gene, J gene, CDR3 protein. The D gene is left open where the match is weak.

V gene: TRBV19; D gene: TRBD2; J gene: TRBJ2-1; CDR3 protein: ASSTTSGFYNEQF
V gene: TRBV9; D gene: NA; J gene: TRBJ1-6; CDR3 protein: ASSVGGVVSPLH
V gene: TRBV9; D gene: NA; J gene: TRBJ2-2; CDR3 protein: ASSVGGTGELF
V gene: TRBV20-1; D gene: NA; J gene: TRBJ1-2; CDR3 protein: SARRGYGYT
V gene: TRBV6-4; D gene: NA; J gene: TRBJ2-1; CDR3 protein: ASSDSPGLNYNEQF
V gene: TRBV11-3; D gene: NA; J gene: TRBJ2-1; CDR3 protein: ASSFEVGGEQF
V gene: TRBV4-1; D gene: NA; J gene: TRBJ2-7; CDR3 protein: ASSQGRGNYEQY
V gene: TRBV4-1; D gene: NA; J gene: TRBJ1-1; CDR3 protein: ASSQEPRGNRKSEAF
V gene: TRBV7-9; D gene: NA; J gene: TRBJ2-2; CDR3 protein: ASSLNFLRVPNTGELF
V gene: TRBV6-5; D gene: TRBD1; J gene: TRBJ2-7; CDR3 protein: ASSAGTGVNEQY
V gene: TRBV6-1; D gene: TRBD1; J gene: TRBJ2-7; CDR3 protein: ASSDRSFRDRGFYEQY
V gene: TRBV4-1; D gene: TRBD1; J gene: TRBJ2-3; CDR3 protein: ASSLHSPGQGEDTQY
V gene: TRBV7-2; D gene: TRBD1; J gene: TRBJ1-2; CDR3 protein: ASSRTGGADGYT
V gene: TRBV9; D gene: NA; J gene: TRBJ2-2; CDR3 protein: ASSVRETSNTGELF
V gene: TRBV19; D gene: TRBD1; J gene: TRBJ1-1; CDR3 protein: ASSPRQGNTEAF
V gene: TRBV4-1; D gene: TRBD1; J gene: TRBJ2-4; CDR3 protein: ASSQEVRGLAKNIQY
V gene: TRBV10-3; D gene: NA; J gene: TRBJ2-3; CDR3 protein: AISEKVVGVAALGTDTQY
V gene: TRBV6-1; D gene: NA; J gene: TRBJ1-4; CDR3 protein: ASSEAKARVGEKLF
V gene: TRBV7-3; D gene: NA; J gene: TRBJ1-6; CDR3 protein: ASSLSYNSPLH
V gene: TRBV29-1; D gene: TRBD1; J gene: TRBJ1-2; CDR3 protein: SARSSGQAGGYT
V gene: TRBV19; D gene: TRBD1; J gene: TRBJ1-2; CDR3 protein: ASKIRPGTGDNYGYT
V gene: TRBV18; D gene: TRBD2; J gene: TRBJ2-5; CDR3 protein: ASSPASGEETQY
V gene: TRBV19; D gene: TRBD1; J gene: TRBJ1-6; CDR3 protein: ASSIRTGRDSPLH
V gene: TRBV4-3; D gene: TRBD1; J gene: TRBJ1-4; CDR3 protein: ASSHVRQGPTNEKLF
V gene: TRBV5-4; D gene: TRBD1; J gene: TRBJ1-2; CDR3 protein: ASSSGQGRNYGYT
V gene: TRBV7-9; D gene: NA; J gene: TRBJ2-1; CDR3 protein: ASKTGSSYNEQF
V gene: TRBV2; D gene: TRBD2; J gene: TRBJ2-3; CDR3 protein: ASRPRRVLAGISTDTQY
V gene: TRBV5-1; D gene: NA; J gene: TRBJ1-5; CDR3 protein: ASSRKDRSNQPQH
V gene: TRBV7-9; D gene: NA; J gene: TRBJ2-7; CDR3 protein: ASSAFPATTPSYEQY
V gene: TRBV5-1; D gene: NA; J gene: TRBJ1-2; CDR3 protein: ASSIGQSNYGYT
V gene: TRBV24-1; D gene: TRBD2; J gene: TRBJ2-2; CDR3 protein: ATSGVSGGTSYTGELF
V gene: TRBV28; D gene: NA; J gene: TRBJ1-1; CDR3 protein: ASRTGRNTEAF
V gene: TRBV10-3; D gene: NA; J gene: TRBJ2-1; CDR3 protein: AIRVARGSIGEQF
V gene: TRBV19; D gene: TRBD1; J gene: TRBJ2-1; CDR3 protein: ASSSRTGHNEQF
V gene: TRBV5-6; D gene: TRBD2; J gene: TRBJ2-7; CDR3 protein: ASSRGLAGGFSYEQY
V gene: TRBV2; D gene: NA; J gene: TRBJ1-5; CDR3 protein: ASSEEYRQPQH
V gene: TRBV4-1; D gene: TRBD1; J gene: TRBJ1-2; CDR3 protein: ASSQDREANYGYT
V gene: TRBV11-2; D gene: NA; J gene: TRBJ1-6; CDR3 protein: ASSLRSGGNSPLH
V gene: TRBV6-5; D gene: TRBD1; J gene: TRBJ1-6; CDR3 protein: ASSPFGQGITPLH
V gene: TRBV4-1; D gene: TRBD2; J gene: TRBJ2-7; CDR3 protein: ASSQAGDYSYEQY
V gene: TRBV5-5; D gene: TRBD1; J gene: TRBJ2-2; CDR3 protein: ASSLVGTGPTNTGELF
V gene: TRBV19; D gene: TRBD1; J gene: TRBJ2-7; CDR3 protein: ASLGQGAMEQY
V gene: TRBV12-5; D gene: NA; J gene: TRBJ1-2; CDR3 protein: ASGSEASPHYGYT
V gene: TRBV7-8; D gene: TRBD2; J gene: TRBJ2-3; CDR3 protein: ASSFVSGGGKGNTQY
V gene: TRBV10-1; D gene: TRBD1; J gene: TRBJ2-7; CDR3 protein: ASTFTGTGGPISYLKQY